This passage covers 15 T cell receptor beta chains from one sample sequenced in a study of beta chain features in type 1 diabetes. Broader study findings: Researchers report that Type 1 diabetes patients had moderately but significantly shorter TCRB CDR3s across all four CD4+ subsets.

These TCRs' antigens remain unknown. cDNA synthesis used the whole RNA isolate, giving expressed TCRB sequences. Data came from immunoSEQ multiplex PCR; TCRdb stores just in-frame clones and leaves some out. The sample lists 300,000 or so clones, around an eighth seen once, with roughly 0.015% in the top ten. The specimen was naive CD4+ T cells from blood. All receptors derive from a woman between 18 and 30 years old with type 1 diabetes.

The chain uses TRBV7-2 and TRBJ2-1, with TRBD2 as a possible D gene (5 bases). CDR3 length: 16 amino acids. Trimming pared 0 bases from V and 0 bases from J, leaving 9 bases between. Looked up from germline, CDR1 is SGHTA and CDR2 is FQGNSA. This CDR3 reads CASSLARVYSYNEQFF. CDR3 nucleotides: TGTGCCAGCAGCTTAGCGCGGGTGTACTCCTACAATGAGCAGTTCTTC.

The V and J genes are TRBV2 and TRBJ2-2; TRBD1 matches 9 bases. V gave up 8 bases and J gave up 7 bases; unmatched junction bases: 8. CDR1 is SNHLY and CDR2 is FYNNEI in the germline V gene. The CDR3 loop spans 14 amino acids. This CDR3 reads CASDSQGAHGELFF. CDR3 nucleotides: TGTGCCAGCGATTCACAGGGGGCCCACGGGGAGCTGTTTTTT.

The rearrangement joins TRBV4-2 to TRBJ2-3, with a tentative D call TRBD2 (6 bases). The CDR3 is 22 residues long. Trimming stripped 0 bases from V and 0 bases from J, with 28 bases between. Germline loops: CDR1 LGHNA, CDR2 YNFKEQ. The CDR3 region is CASSQDPSGLARVASSTDTQYF. The CDR3, as DNA: TGTGCCAGCAGCCAAGATCCCTCCGGGCTAGCGAGAGTCGCGTCTAGCACAGATACGCAGTATTTT.

The chain employs TRBV11-3 and TRBJ2-2; D is undetermined. V lost 0 bases, J lost 4 bases, and 15 bases lay in between. Germline CDR1 and CDR2: SGHNT and YENEEA. This CDR3 comprises 17 residues. CDR3 nucleotide sequence: TGTGCCAGCAGCTTAGAGCTAGTCGTAGTCCGCACCGGGGAGCTGTTTTTT. It is translated as CASSLELVVVRTGELFF.

This clone was counted between two and nine times. V gene TRBV7-9 combines with J gene TRBJ1-2; 7 nucleotides match TRBD1. The V gene end was trimmed by 6 bases and the J gene end by 8 bases; junction bases not matched to a gene: 9. The CDR3 has 13 amino acids. Looked up from germline, CDR1 is SEHNR and CDR2 is FQNEAQ (reference sequence). CDR3 in DNA: TGTGCCAGCAGTCGGGACAGTGGGTACGGCTACACCTTC. Its translation: CASSRDSGYGYTF.

The chain carries TRBV27 and TRBJ2-7; 8 nucleotides align to TRBD2. With 2 bases clipped from V and 4 bases from J, the junction kept 1 base outside the gene matches. Germline CDR1 is MNHEY and CDR2 is SMNVEV (reference sequence). This CDR3 spans 13 amino acids. DNA for the CDR3: TGTGCCAGCAGTTTAGAGCGGGGGTACGAGCAGTACTTC. Amino acid sequence: CASSLERGYEQYF.

This clone turned up a few times. The chain recombines TRBV5-6 with TRBJ2-5, with D possibly TRBD2 on 5 matching bases. V was clipped by 4 bases and J by 5 bases, with 9 bases between them. The CDR3 has 12 residues. Looked up from germline, CDR1 is SGHDT and CDR2 is YYEEEE. CDR3 amino acids: CASSPTGETQYF. Written as DNA, the CDR3 is TGTGCCAGCAGCCCTACGGGGGAGACCCAGTACTTC.

The rearrangement joins TRBV25-1 to TRBJ2-1; no firm D call. V lost 5 bases and J lost 0, with 14 bases in between. CDR1 is MGHDK, CDR2 SYGVNS, per germline. This CDR3 has 16 residues. For the CDR3, the DNA is TGTGCCAGCAGTCCTTCGGGTGTGGGCTCCTACAATGAGCAGTTCTTC. Protein sequence: CASSPSGVGSYNEQFF.

This chain links TRBV21-1 with TRBJ2-1; TRBD2, the table's D call, was not compared with the DNA. TRBV21-1 constitutes a pseudogene. The CDR3 has 16 residues. The CDR3 loop is CASSKKAGRDPRGQFF. The CDR3 nucleotides read TGTGCCAGCAGCAAAAAAGCGGGAAGGGACCCACGCGGGCAGTTCTTC.

This chain uses TRBV5-1 with TRBJ1-5; D may be TRBD1 (6 bases). V was clipped by 4 bases and J by 2 bases, with 16 bases between them. This CDR3 is 16 amino acids long. Germline CDR1 SGHRS, CDR2 YFSETQ. In DNA, the CDR3 is TGCGCCAGCAGCCCGGAGGCCAGGGGCGGCAATCAGCCCCAGCATTTT. As protein: CASSPEARGGNQPQHF.

The chain couples TRBV5-1 to TRBJ2-3; D ambiguous. V lost 0 bases to trimming and J lost 5 bases, with 10 bases between them. The CDR3 consists of 14 residues. The germline V gene has CDR1 SGHRS and CDR2 YFSETQ. The CDR3 reads CASSLVSVEDTQYF. The CDR3 DNA is TGCGCCAGCAGCTTGGTTTCAGTCGAAGATACGCAGTATTTT.

The chain employs TRBV18 and TRBJ2-3, with TRBD2 matching 8 bases. The CDR3 consists of 15 residues. V shed 4 bases, J shed 5 bases, and the junction held 8 bases outside the gene matches. Germline V gene sequence: CDR1 KGHSH, CDR2 LQKENI. CDR3: CASSRAGDGGDTQYF. CDR3 nucleotide sequence: TGTGCCAGCTCACGAGCGGGAGACGGGGGAGATACGCAGTATTTT.

This clone turned up a few times. The chain recombines TRBV6-5 with TRBJ2-7, with a tentative D call TRBD2 (5 bases). The CDR3 has 13 amino acids. Germline V gene sequence: CDR1 MNHEY, CDR2 SVGAGI. With 2 bases removed from V and 7 bases from J, the gap between germline ends came to 12 bases. This CDR3 reads CASSYGPRREQYV. The CDR3 bases are TGTGCCAGCAGTTACGGCCCTAGGAGGGAGCAGTACGTC.

In this sample, this clone turned up a few times. The CDR3 here is CASSLVAGGAGETQYF. CDR3 DNA sequence: TGCGCCAGCAGCCTCGTGGCGGGCGGGGCGGGAGAGACCCAGTACTTC. This chain links TRBV4-3 with TRBJ2-5; tentatively, D is TRBD2 (6 bases). Trimming took 4 bases from V and 4 from J, leaving 19 bases between them. This CDR3 contains 16 residues. CDR1 LGHNA and CDR2 YSLEER come from the germline V gene.

This clone showed up just a few times. The chain has TRBV7-9 and TRBJ1-2; no reliable D call. The CDR3 runs to 13 residues. V lost 9 bases, J lost 2 bases, and 13 bases lay in between. Germline assignment: CDR1 SEHNR and CDR2 FQNEAQ (reference sequence). The CDR3 nucleotides are TGTGCCAGTGGTGCAGAACAAAACTATGGCTACACCTTC. As protein: CASGAEQNYGYTF.